The 23 T cell receptor beta chains below all came from one sample that was sequenced in a study of CD8 T cells in Susac syndrome. The RNA input was about 0.45 to 1 ug, and it was reverse transcribed with random hexamers. TCRdb called the immunoSEQ multiplex PCR reads again in MiXCR, with one record for every CDR3 protein. In the table there are about 100,000 distinct CDR3 sequences, 95% of which are singletons. Specimen: CD8+ T cells from PBMCs. These receptors all stem from a human donor with Susac syndrome.

The V call is TRBV14, the J call TRBJ2-3, with D hard to call. CDR1 is SGHDN and CDR2 is FVKESK in the germline V gene. There are 15 residues in the CDR3. With 5 bases removed from V and 1 base from J, the gap between germline ends came to 13 bases. The CDR3, as DNA: TGTGCCAGCAGCGGACGAGGCGGCGGCACAGATACGCAGTATTTT. Its translation: CASSGRGGGTDTQYF.

The chain combines TRBV21-1 with TRBJ2-7; TRBD1 is taken as the D call from the table, unchecked against the DNA. TRBV21-1 is listed as a pseudogene. The CDR3 consists of 15 residues. The CDR3, as DNA: TGTGCCAGCAGCAAATCGAGGGGGTTGAGAAACGAGCAGTACTTC. This sequence encodes CASSKSRGLRNEQYF.

J is TRBJ2-3 and V is TRBV23-1; TRBD1 is a possible D gene (6 bases). TRBV23-1 belongs to the ORF category, with a function that is uncertain. The CDR3 sequence is 15 residues long. Between the trimmed V and J ends, which lost 4 bases and 6 bases, there was a span of 17 bases. As DNA, the CDR3 is TGCGCCAGCAGTCCACTACCAGGGGATGGGGATACGCAGTATTTT. This sequence encodes CASSPLPGDGDTQYF.

The chain is built from TRBV7-9 and TRBJ2-7; a weak D match, TRBD1 (6 bases). This CDR3 contains 14 residues. Germline V gives CDR1 SEHNR, CDR2 FQNEAQ (reference sequence). The V end lost 2 bases, the J end lost 6 bases, and 14 bases lay between the germline ends. The chain's CDR3 is CASSLTGTMVEQYF. DNA for the CDR3: TGTGCCAGCAGCTTAACAGGGACGATGGTCGAGCAGTACTTC.

This sequence joins TRBV9 and TRBJ2-3, with 12 bases that match TRBD2. V lost 3 bases, J lost 7 bases, and 9 bases stayed unmatched. Germline loops: CDR1 SGDLS, CDR2 YYNGEE. The CDR3 runs 16 residues. CDR3 region: CASSETSGGVLNTQYF. In nucleotides, the CDR3 is TGTGCCAGCAGCGAGACTAGCGGGGGTGTTCTGAATACGCAGTATTTT.

This clonotype was seen a few times. This sequence joins TRBV12-3 or TRBV12-4 and TRBJ2-5; D call uncertain. V lost 2 bases, J lost 4 bases, and 14 bases lay in between. This CDR3 has 15 residues. The CDR3 nucleotides read TGTGCCAGCAGTTTATCGCCCGAGGTAGGAGAGACCCAGTACTTC. Translation: CASSLSPEVGETQYF.

The genes are TRBV4-1 and TRBJ2-7, with D unclear. Germline V gives CDR1 MGHRA, CDR2 YSYEKL. Deletions cut 0 bases from V and 6 bases from J, with 9 bases between. The CDR3 is made up of 13 amino acids. This CDR3 reads CASSQDPYLEQYF. CDR3 nucleotide sequence: TGCGCCAGCAGCCAAGATCCGTATCTCGAGCAGTACTTC.

The gene calls are TRBV29-1 and TRBJ2-7; D is unclear. Looked up from germline, CDR1 is SQVTM and CDR2 is ANQGSEA. Trimming shortened V by 7 bases and J by 0 bases, and 7 bases separated the two germline ends. CDR3 length: 11 residues. The CDR3 DNA reads TGCAGCGCCCAGAGCTCCTACGAGCAGTACTTC. Amino acids: CSAQSSYEQYF.

The V and J genes are TRBV29-1 and TRBJ2-3; the D is unclear. The length of the CDR3 is 13 residues. Per germline, CDR1 SQVTM and CDR2 ANQGSEA. With 0 bases removed from V and 0 bases from J, the gap between germline ends came to 4 bases. Written as DNA, the CDR3 is TGCAGCGTTGAAGAACAGAGCACAGATACGCAGTATTTT. This encodes CSVEEQSTDTQYF.

The V and J genes are TRBV29-1 and TRBJ2-5; 8 positions agree with TRBD2. The germline CDR1 and CDR2 sequences are SQVTM and ANQGSEA. Trimming at V came to 5 bases and at J to 3 bases, leaving 14 bases not matched to a gene. The CDR3 runs to 16 residues. For the CDR3, the DNA is TGCAGCGTTCCCCAAGGAGTAGCGGGATTCGAAGAGACCCAGTACTTC. It codes for CSVPQGVAGFEETQYF.

This clonotype appeared a single time. The chain combines TRBV27 with TRBJ1-5; no clear D. The germline CDR1 and CDR2 sequences are MNHEY and SMNVEV (reference sequence). The V end was cut by 0 bases, the J end by 0 bases, with 3 bases between. The CDR3 is 14 amino acids. CDR3 protein: CASSLSGSNQPQHF. The CDR3 nucleotides read TGTGCCAGCAGTTTATCAGGTAGCAATCAGCCCCAGCATTTT.

The J gene is TRBJ2-7, the V gene TRBV25-1; 7 nucleotides agree with TRBD1. The CDR3 spans 14 residues. Trimming at V came to 7 bases and at J to 5 bases, leaving 11 bases not matched to a gene. Germline V gene lookup returns CDR1 MGHDK and CDR2 SYGVNS. CDR3 sequence reads: CASTPRTGGHEQYF. CDR3 bases: TGTGCCAGCACCCCAAGGACAGGTGGCCACGAGCAGTACTTC.

The J gene is TRBJ2-7, the V gene TRBV27; 8 bases align to TRBD2. Germline values: CDR1 MNHEY, CDR2 SMNVEV (reference sequence). V lost 6 bases to trimming and J lost 5 bases; unmatched junction nucleotides: 12. The CDR3 length is 15 residues. CDR3 in DNA: TGTGCCAGCAGGACCCGAGCGGGGGCGCGCGACGAGCAGTACTTC. Translating it yields CASRTRAGARDEQYF.

J is TRBJ1-1 and V is TRBV13; TRBD1 matches 9 bases. This CDR3 is 15 amino acids long. The trim removed 5 bases at V and 3 bases at J, leaving 7 bases unmatched. Germline V CDR1 and CDR2: PRHDT, FYEKMQ (reference sequence). The CDR3 DNA is TGTGCCAGCAGCCCCCGAGGGACAGGGCACACTGAAGCTTTCTTT. It codes for CASSPRGTGHTEAFF. Full variable domain (outside the CDR3, taken from reference TRBV13 and TRBJ1-1): AAGVIQSPRHLIKEKRETATLKCYPIPRHDTVYWYQQGPGQDPQFLISFYEKMQSDKGSIPDRFSAQQFSDYHSELNMSSLELGDSALYFCASSPRGTGHTEAFFGQGTRLTVV.

The V gene is TRBV14, the J gene TRBJ2-1; D call uncertain. V gave up 10 bases and J gave up 0 bases, with 7 bases separating them. In germline, CDR1 is SGHDN, CDR2 FVKESK. CDR3 length equals 12 residues. DNA of the CDR3: TGTGCCACCGCCCCCTCCTACAATGAGCAGTTCTTC. As protein: CATAPSYNEQFF.

The chain carries TRBV29-1 and TRBJ1-1; 8 bases fit TRBD1. This CDR3 is built from 13 residues. V was pared by 7 bases and J by 0 bases, with 4 bases of the junction left unmatched. Germline assignment: CDR1 SQVTM and CDR2 ANQGSEA. The CDR3 bases are TGCAGCGGGACGACAGGGGTGAACACTGAAGCTTTCTTT. Translation gives CSGTTGVNTEAFF.

The chain carries TRBV9 and TRBJ2-1, with 11 bases fitting TRBD2. The CDR3 loop spans 17 amino acids. Trimming cost V 4 bases and J 5 bases; bases outside gene matches: 11. The germline CDR1 and CDR2 sequences are SGDLS and YYNGEE. For the CDR3, the DNA is TGTGCCAGCAGCCCCACCCCACTAGCGGGAGAGAACAATGAGCAGTTCTTC. It encodes CASSPTPLAGENNEQFF.

The chain couples TRBV29-1 to TRBJ2-5; 12 nucleotides line up with TRBD2. This CDR3 is 17 amino acids long. Trimming took 6 bases from V and 2 from J; bases not matched to a gene: 13. Germline V gene sequence: CDR1 SQVTM, CDR2 ANQGSEA. The CDR3 nucleotides read TGCAGCGTCCCGGAGGCTAGCGGGAGGGGGGGTCAAGAGACCCAGTACTTC. It encodes CSVPEASGRGGQETQYF.

The chain has TRBV11-1 and TRBJ1-1, with unresolved D. Trimming removed 7 bases from V and 1 base from J, with 13 bases in between. Germline CDR1 SGHAT, CDR2 FQDESV (reference sequence). The CDR3 is 14 amino acids. CDR3 in amino acids: CASTVGTWNTEAFF. The DNA for the CDR3 is TGTGCCAGCACCGTCGGCACGTGGAACACTGAAGCTTTCTTT.

The chain employs TRBV13 and TRBJ1-1, with D maybe TRBD1 (5 bases). Germline V gene sequence: CDR1 PRHDT, CDR2 FYEKMQ (reference sequence). The CDR3 is 13 residues long. Trimming stripped 5 bases from V and 6 bases from J, with 13 bases between. The CDR3 reads CASSPGVGAEAFF. For the CDR3, the DNA is TGTGCCAGCAGCCCTGGAGTAGGGGCTGAAGCTTTCTTT.

This clonotype has only one observation. The V and J genes are TRBV29-1 and TRBJ1-3; D uncertain. V lost 3 bases to trimming and J lost 0 bases, with 12 bases between them. Germline values: CDR1 SQVTM, CDR2 ANQGSEA. The CDR3 has 15 residues. CDR3 DNA sequence: TGCAGCGTTGATACAGCTGAAGCCTCTGGAAACACCATATATTTT. Translated: CSVDTAEASGNTIYF. The whole variable domain, remainder taken from reference TRBV29-1 and TRBJ1-3, is SAVISQKPSRDICQRGTSLTIQCQVDSQVTMMFWYRQQPGQSLTLIATANQGSEATYESGFVIDKFPISRPNLTFSTLTVSNMSPEDSSIYLCSVDTAEASGNTIYFGEGSWLTVV.

The V call is TRBV6-4, the J call TRBJ2-1; 11 positions agree with TRBD1. The CDR3 sequence is 14 residues long. Germline V lookup: CDR1 MRHNA, CDR2 SNTAGT. With 4 bases clipped from V and 10 bases from J, the junction kept 6 bases outside the gene matches. CDR3 nucleotide sequence: TGTGCCAGCAGTGCAGGACAGGGGGCCGGGGAGCAGTTCTTC. Translating it yields CASSAGQGAGEQFF.

The CDR3 protein is CASSVLRESHNEQFF. CDR3 bases: TGTGCCAGCAGCGTATTGCGGGAGTCCCACAATGAGCAGTTCTTC. The rearrangement uses TRBV9 and TRBJ2-1; 7 bases align to TRBD2. Germline CDR1 and CDR2: SGDLS and YYNGEE. The V gene end was trimmed by 1 base and the J gene end by 5 bases; junction bases not matched to a gene: 6. The CDR3 extends over 15 amino acids. Drawing the rest from reference TRBV9 and TRBJ2-1, the complete variable domain is DSGVTQTPKHLITATGQRVTLRCSPRSGDLSVYWYQQSLDQGLQFLIQYYNGEERAKGNILERFSAQQFPDLHSELNLSSLELGDSALYFCASSVLRESHNEQFFGPGTRLTVL.